A selection of T cell receptor beta chains follows, all from one sample in a study of blood T cell repertoires in COVID-19. Generated by immunoSEQ multiplex PCR, the TCRdb table keeps only in-frame clones and is missing some. In the table there are about 130,000 clones, approximately 89% of which are singletons. Material: peripheral blood. Receptors were obtained from a human donor in a cohort sampled during active COVID-19. Both conserved end residues are part of each CDR3. D genes are given only for firm matches. A row's size may be missing; if present it is once, few, many or a size class.

abundance: NA
v_gene: TRBV6-2/TRBV6-3
d_gene: TRBD1
j_gene: TRBJ1-2
CDR3aa: CASSTTGSYGYTF
CDR3nt: TGTGCCAGCAGTACGACAGGGTCCTATGGCTACACCTTC

abundance: once
v_gene: TRBV7-2
d_gene: NA
j_gene: TRBJ2-1
CDR3aa: CASSLTGRDEQFF
CDR3nt: TGTGCCAGCAGCCTTACAGGGAGGGACGAGCAGTTCTTC

abundance: once
v_gene: TRBV2
d_gene: TRBD2
j_gene: TRBJ2-7
CDR3aa: CASSVQAGDLLGDEQYF
CDR3nt: TGTGCCAGCAGTGTCCAAGCGGGGGACCTCCTGGGGGACGAGCAGTACTTC

abundance: NA
v_gene: TRBV4-1
d_gene: TRBD1
j_gene: TRBJ1-4
CDR3aa: CASSHLLRDRASRGEKLFF
CDR3nt: TGCGCCAGCAGCCATCTTCTCCGGGACAGGGCGAGTAGGGGTGAAAAACTGTTTTTT

abundance: NA
v_gene: TRBV5-4
d_gene: TRBD1
j_gene: TRBJ1-1
CDR3aa: CASSPPTGVNTEAFF
CDR3nt: TGTGCCAGCAGCCCACCGACAGGGGTGAACACTGAAGCTTTCTTT

abundance: NA
v_gene: TRBV19
d_gene: NA
j_gene: TRBJ1-5
CDR3aa: CASSISRGTQPQHF
CDR3nt: TGTGCCAGTAGTATAAGCAGGGGCACTCAGCCCCAGCATTTT

abundance: once
v_gene: TRBV27
d_gene: NA
j_gene: TRBJ1-6
CDR3aa: CASSFQDSPLHF
CDR3nt: TGTGCCAGCAGTTTCCAGGATTCACCCCTCCACTTT

abundance: NA
v_gene: TRBV12-3/TRBV12-4
d_gene: TRBD1
j_gene: TRBJ1-2
CDR3aa: CASSSRTGQFYTF
CDR3nt: TGTGCCAGCAGTTCCCGGACAGGGCAATTCTACACCTTC

abundance: NA
v_gene: TRBV6-6
d_gene: NA
j_gene: TRBJ1-3
CDR3aa: CASSSDKYSGNTIYF
CDR3nt: TGTGCCAGCAGCTCTGACAAATACTCTGGAAACACCATATATTTT

abundance: NA
v_gene: TRBV12-3/TRBV12-4
d_gene: NA
j_gene: TRBJ1-2
CDR3aa: CASSFGGYTF
CDR3nt: TGTGCCAGCAGTTTCGGTGGCTACACCTTC

abundance: NA
v_gene: TRBV20-1
d_gene: NA
j_gene: TRBJ2-3
CDR3aa: CSASGLGGSTDTQYF
CDR3nt: TGCAGTGCTAGTGGACTCGGGGGTAGCACAGATACGCAGTATTTT

abundance: once
v_gene: TRBV7-2
d_gene: NA
j_gene: TRBJ1-2
CDR3aa: CASSLGSGAYGYTF
CDR3nt: TGTGCCAGCAGCTTAGGTAGCGGAGCCTATGGCTACACCTTC

abundance: NA
v_gene: TRBV4-2
d_gene: NA
j_gene: TRBJ1-2
CDR3aa: CASSQDQAGNYGYTF
CDR3nt: TGTGCCAGCAGCCAAGATCAGGCGGGTAACTATGGCTACACCTTC

abundance: NA
v_gene: TRBV2
d_gene: NA
j_gene: TRBJ1-5
CDR3aa: CASSDWYNNQPQHF
CDR3nt: TGTGCCAGCAGTGATTGGTACAACAATCAGCCCCAGCATTTT

abundance: NA
v_gene: TRBV7-9
d_gene: NA
j_gene: TRBJ1-2
CDR3aa: CASSFSDTYGYTF
CDR3nt: TGTGCCAGCAGCTTCTCGGACACCTATGGCTACACCTTC

abundance: NA
v_gene: TRBV4-3
d_gene: NA
j_gene: TRBJ1-4
CDR3aa: CASSHGGYGEKLFF
CDR3nt: TGCGCCAGCAGCCATGGGGGCTACGGTGAAAAACTGTTTTTT

abundance: NA
v_gene: TRBV28
d_gene: TRBD1
j_gene: TRBJ1-1
CDR3aa: CASSGPRGPRAFF
CDR3nt: TGTGCCAGCAGTGGCCCCAGGGGGCCTCGGGCTTTCTTT

abundance: NA
v_gene: TRBV5-4
d_gene: TRBD2
j_gene: TRBJ2-5
CDR3aa: CASSLGTSGPQETQYF
CDR3nt: TGTGCCAGCAGCTTGGGGACTAGCGGACCCCAAGAGACCCAGTACTTC

abundance: NA
v_gene: TRBV27
d_gene: TRBD2
j_gene: TRBJ2-5
CDR3aa: CARGLAGGGSKEQETQYF
CDR3nt: TGTGCCAGGGGACTAGCGGGAGGGGGGTCAAAGGAACAAGAGACCCAGTACTTC

abundance: NA
v_gene: TRBV5-1
d_gene: NA
j_gene: TRBJ2-1
CDR3aa: CASSLASMGRGNEQFF
CDR3nt: TGCGCCAGCAGCTTGGCCTCTATGGGGCGAGGAAATGAGCAGTTCTTC

abundance: NA
v_gene: TRBV12-5
d_gene: TRBD2
j_gene: TRBJ2-2
CDR3aa: CASGPGLAGEVLFF
CDR3nt: TGTGCTAGTGGTCCGGGACTAGCGGGGGAGGTGCTGTTTTTT

abundance: NA
v_gene: TRBV30
d_gene: TRBD1
j_gene: TRBJ1-5
CDR3aa: CAWNTGGGQPQHF
CDR3nt: TGTGCCTGGAATACAGGGGGCGGGCAGCCCCAGCATTTT

abundance: NA
v_gene: TRBV7-9
d_gene: TRBD1
j_gene: TRBJ1-1
CDR3aa: CASSLVGQGREGAFF
CDR3nt: TGTGCCAGCAGCTTAGTTGGACAGGGCAGGGAAGGGGCTTTCTTT

abundance: NA
v_gene: TRBV28
d_gene: TRBD1
j_gene: TRBJ1-6
CDR3aa: CASIEAGTGGAAGLSPLHF
CDR3nt: TGTGCCAGCATTGAAGCCGGGACAGGGGGCGCGGCAGGACTTTCACCCCTCCACTTT

abundance: once
v_gene: TRBV5-1
d_gene: TRBD1
j_gene: TRBJ1-1
CDR3aa: CASSFGTGGRTEAFF
CDR3nt: TGCGCCAGCAGCTTCGGGACAGGGGGTAGGACTGAAGCTTTCTTT

abundance: NA
v_gene: TRBV5-1
d_gene: TRBD2
j_gene: TRBJ2-2
CDR3aa: CASSDSGLAGVSGTGELFF
CDR3nt: TGCGCCAGCAGCGATTCGGGACTAGCGGGAGTCTCGGGGACCGGGGAGCTGTTTTTT

abundance: NA
v_gene: TRBV11-3
d_gene: NA
j_gene: TRBJ1-2
CDR3aa: CASSSAGNYGYTF
CDR3nt: TGTGCCAGCAGCTCAGCGGGGAACTATGGCTACACCTTC

abundance: NA
v_gene: TRBV18
d_gene: TRBD1
j_gene: TRBJ1-3
CDR3aa: CASSPITPGTVRGNTIYF
CDR3nt: TGTGCCAGCTCACCTATTACTCCCGGGACAGTACGTGGAAACACCATATATTTT

abundance: NA
v_gene: TRBV7-2
d_gene: NA
j_gene: TRBJ1-2
CDR3aa: CASSLLRTGGYTF
CDR3nt: TGTGCCAGCAGCTTATTAAGAACGGGTGGCTACACCTTC

abundance: once
v_gene: TRBV5-6
d_gene: TRBD2
j_gene: TRBJ2-3
CDR3aa: CASSPRDYKTDTQYF
CDR3nt: TGTGCCAGCAGCCCGAGGGACTACAAGACAGATACGCAGTATTTT

abundance: NA
v_gene: TRBV4-3
d_gene: NA
j_gene: TRBJ2-3
CDR3aa: CASSQELTGTDTQYF
CDR3nt: TGCGCCAGCAGCCAAGAGTTGACAGGCACAGATACGCAGTATTTT

abundance: NA
v_gene: TRBV5-1
d_gene: NA
j_gene: TRBJ2-3
CDR3aa: CASSYQAVDTQYF
CDR3nt: TGCGCCAGCAGCTATCAGGCTGTAGATACGCAGTATTTT

abundance: NA
v_gene: TRBV19
d_gene: NA
j_gene: TRBJ1-5
CDR3aa: CASSPDYSNQPQHF
CDR3nt: TGTGCCAGTAGCCCAGATTATAGCAATCAGCCCCAGCATTTT

abundance: NA
v_gene: TRBV7-9
d_gene: TRBD2
j_gene: TRBJ2-7
CDR3aa: CASSLHPGTISYEQYF
CDR3nt: TGTGCCAGCAGCCTCCATCCCGGGACTATTTCCTACGAGCAGTACTTC

abundance: NA
v_gene: TRBV11-2
d_gene: TRBD2
j_gene: TRBJ2-4
CDR3aa: CASSSTPSGGRVVGTKNIQYF
CDR3nt: TGTGCCAGCAGTTCAACCCCTAGCGGGGGCAGAGTGGTCGGGACCAAAAACATTCAGTACTTC

abundance: NA
v_gene: TRBV7-2
d_gene: NA
j_gene: TRBJ1-2
CDR3aa: CASSSGGRGSYYGYTF
CDR3nt: TGTGCCAGCAGCTCTGGGGGGCGGGGGAGTTACTATGGCTACACCTTC

abundance: many
v_gene: TRBV5-4
d_gene: NA
j_gene: TRBJ1-1
CDR3aa: CASRQPLNTEAFF
CDR3nt: TGTGCCAGCAGACAGCCCCTGAACACTGAAGCTTTCTTT

abundance: NA
v_gene: TRBV10-3
d_gene: NA
j_gene: TRBJ2-3
CDR3aa: CAISESRQGTDTQYF
CDR3nt: TGTGCCATCAGTGAGTCGAGACAGGGCACAGATACGCAGTATTTT

abundance: NA
v_gene: TRBV30
d_gene: TRBD1
j_gene: TRBJ1-2
CDR3aa: CAWSVQGAGSGYTF
CDR3nt: TGTGCCTGGAGTGTACAGGGGGCGGGAAGCGGCTACACCTTC

abundance: once
v_gene: TRBV7-7
d_gene: NA
j_gene: TRBJ2-3
CDR3aa: CASSLGRASTDTQYF
CDR3nt: TGTGCCAGCAGCTTAGGGCGGGCTAGCACAGATACGCAGTATTTT

abundance: NA
v_gene: TRBV24-1
d_gene: NA
j_gene: TRBJ1-5
CDR3aa: CATSDAREPNQPQHF
CDR3nt: TGTGCCACCAGTGATGCTAGGGAGCCTAATCAGCCCCAGCATTTT

abundance: NA
v_gene: TRBV30
d_gene: TRBD1
j_gene: TRBJ1-5
CDR3aa: CAWRNGQGASSNQPQHF
CDR3nt: TGTGCCTGGAGAAACGGGCAGGGGGCTAGTAGCAATCAGCCCCAGCATTTT

abundance: NA
v_gene: TRBV5-1
d_gene: NA
j_gene: TRBJ2-3
CDR3aa: CASSLGTRTDTQYF
CDR3nt: TGCGCCAGCAGCTTGGGTACTAGGACAGATACGCAGTATTTT

abundance: NA
v_gene: TRBV4-3
d_gene: NA
j_gene: TRBJ2-1
CDR3aa: CASSQGQGISIYNEQFF
CDR3nt: TGCGCCAGCAGCCAGGGCCAAGGTATTTCGATCTACAATGAGCAGTTCTTC